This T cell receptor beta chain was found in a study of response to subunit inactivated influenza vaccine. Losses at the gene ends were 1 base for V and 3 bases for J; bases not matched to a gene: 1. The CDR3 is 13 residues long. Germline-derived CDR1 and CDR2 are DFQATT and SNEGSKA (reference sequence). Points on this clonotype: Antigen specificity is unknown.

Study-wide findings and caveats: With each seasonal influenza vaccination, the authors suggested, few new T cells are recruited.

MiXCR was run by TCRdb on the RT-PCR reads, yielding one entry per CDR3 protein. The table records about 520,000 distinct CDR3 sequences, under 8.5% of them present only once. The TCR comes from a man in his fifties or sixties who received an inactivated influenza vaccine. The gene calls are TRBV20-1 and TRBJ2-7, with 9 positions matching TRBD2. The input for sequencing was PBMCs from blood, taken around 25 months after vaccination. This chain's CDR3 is CSARGSGGYEQYF. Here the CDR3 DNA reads TGCAGTGCTAGAGGTAGCGGGGGCTACGAGCAGTACTTC.